The 13 T cell receptor beta chains reported below all come from one sample, sequenced in a study of cytomegalovirus exposure and HLA in healthy donors. This PCR relied on a set of 60 Vbeta primers and 13 Jbeta primers. TCRdb keeps only in-frame clones here, not all; method: immunoSEQ multiplex PCR. The sample lists around 130,000 clones; just over 70% were seen once. Material for sequencing was PBMCs. These receptors were taken from a woman aged 55 to 70 in good health and CMV-seropositive.

The V gene is TRBV2, the J gene TRBJ2-1; maybe TRBD1 (5 bases). Germline CDR1 and CDR2: SNHLY and FYNNEI. The CDR3 totals 12 residues. Deletions cut 4 bases from V and 8 bases from J, with 9 bases between. DNA of the CDR3: TGTGCCAGCAGTGTTAGGGGTCATGAGCAGTTCTTC. Translated, it gives CASSVRGHEQFF. Variable domain in full (rest from reference TRBV2 and TRBJ2-1): EPEVTQTPSHQVTQMGQEVILRCVPISNHLYFYWYRQILGQKVEFLVSFYNNEISEKSEIFDDQFSVERPDGSNFTLKIRSTKLEDSAMYFCASSVRGHEQFFGPGTRLTVL.

The J gene is TRBJ2-6, the V gene TRBV13; no firm D call. Trimming pared 5 bases from V and 8 bases from J, leaving 13 bases between. CDR1 is PRHDT and CDR2 is FYEKMQ in the germline V gene (reference sequence). The CDR3 runs to 14 residues. CDR3 sequence reads: CASSPQRFPNVLTF. CDR3 DNA sequence: TGTGCCAGCAGCCCTCAGAGGTTCCCCAACGTCCTGACTTTC.

The rearrangement joins TRBV6-1 to TRBJ2-7; maybe TRBD1 (6 bases). Trimming shortened V by 7 bases and J by 4 bases, and 14 bases separated the two germline ends. The germline gives CDR1 MNHNS, CDR2 SASEGT. This CDR3 region has 13 residues. This CDR3 is CASNLGQRYEQYF. The DNA for the CDR3 is TGTGCCAGCAACCTTGGACAGAGATACGAGCAGTACTTC.

This chain links TRBV2 with TRBJ1-1; D remains unclear. Per the germline V gene, CDR1 is SNHLY and CDR2 is FYNNEI. CDR3 length equals 13 residues. V shed 2 bases and J shed 1 base, with 5 bases lying between them. The CDR3 DNA follows: TGTGCCAGCAGTGAATTCGGGAACACTGAAGCTTTCTTT. Its translation is CASSEFGNTEAFF.

The chain recombines TRBV28 with TRBJ1-1, with a weak D call TRBD1 (6 bases). The CDR3 extends over 14 amino acids. The V gene's germline CDR1 is MDHEN and CDR2 SYDVKM. The V end lost 2 bases, the J end lost 5 bases, and 12 bases lay between the germline ends. Here the CDR3 reads CASSLGGRGTEAFF. CDR3 coding DNA: TGTGCCAGCAGTTTAGGAGGGAGGGGGACTGAAGCTTTCTTT.

Comments on this clone: The junction departs from germline at one end; a sequencing error may be responsible. This chain connects TRBV7-9 to TRBJ1-1, with D hard to call. The CDR3 consists of 13 residues. CDR1 is SEHNR and CDR2 is FQNEAQ in the germline V gene (reference sequence). CDR3 region: CSSSLGGPSEAFF. DNA of the CDR3: TGTTCCAGCAGCTTAGGCGGCCCTTCTGAAGCTTTCTTT.

This sequence joins TRBV5-1 and TRBJ1-2, with a tentative D call TRBD1 (6 bases). V was cut by 0 bases and J by 6 bases, with 9 bases left in between. The CDR3 contains 13 residues. Germline CDR1 SGHRS, CDR2 YFSETQ. The chain's CDR3 is CASSLGTGNGYTF. The CDR3 DNA follows: TGCGCCAGCAGCTTGGGTACAGGGAATGGCTACACCTTC.

The V call is TRBV5-6, the J call TRBJ1-4; 10 bases are a match to TRBD1. The germline V gene encodes CDR1 SGHDT and CDR2 YYEEEE. CDR3 size: 15 residues. V trimming: 2 bases; J trimming: 3 bases; junction bases outside the gene matches: 1. This chain's CDR3 is CASSLGQGANEKLFF. CDR3 nucleotide sequence: TGTGCCAGCAGCTTAGGACAGGGGGCTAATGAAAAACTGTTTTTT.

This clone was observed a single time. The J gene is TRBJ2-2, the V gene TRBV5-1, with D perhaps matching TRBD1 (5 bases). The CDR3 loop spans 15 amino acids. V lost 0 bases to trimming and J lost 4 bases, with 10 bases between them. Germline CDR1 and CDR2: SGHRS and YFSETQ. Here the CDR3 reads CASSLGQGGTGELFF. CDR3 bases: TGCGCCAGCAGCTTGGGCCAGGGTGGCACCGGGGAGCTGTTTTTT.

This chain joins TRBV11-1 and TRBJ1-4, with D possibly TRBD1 on 5 matching bases. Trimming pared 1 base from V and 6 bases from J, leaving 9 bases between. There are 14 residues in the CDR3. The germline V gene encodes CDR1 SGHAT and CDR2 FQDESV (reference sequence). The CDR3 reads CASSLEGLDEKLFF. CDR3 nucleotide sequence: TGTGCCAGCAGCTTAGAGGGGCTGGATGAAAAACTGTTTTTT.

The chain joins TRBV6-6 to TRBJ2-7, with 8 bases lining up with TRBD1. The CDR3 consists of 16 residues. Trimming took 0 bases from V and 1 from J; bases not matched to a gene: 5. Germline V gene lookup returns CDR1 MNHNY and CDR2 SVGAGI (reference sequence). The CDR3 nucleotides read TGTGCCAGCAGTTACTCCGACAGGGGTCCGTCCTACGAGCAGTACTTC. Protein product: CASSYSDRGPSYEQYF.

The chain combines TRBV1 with TRBJ2-2; TRBD2 was called by the table and not checked on the DNA. TRBV1 counts as a pseudogene. The CDR3 consists of 19 residues. The CDR3 is CTSSRGRLAGGPYTGELFF. CDR3 nucleotide sequence: TGCACCAGCAGCCGGGGTAGGCTAGCGGGGGGGCCGTACACCGGGGAGCTGTTTTTT.

The V gene is TRBV7-9, the J gene TRBJ1-2; TRBD1 agrees at 9 bases. J lost 8 bases, V lost 5 bases, and 3 bases had no gene match. The CDR3 length is 12 residues. Germline V gene lookup returns CDR1 SEHNR and CDR2 FQNEAQ (reference sequence). The CDR3 region has the DNA TGTGCCAGCAGCCCGGGACAGGGAGGCTACACCTTC. As protein: CASSPGQGGYTF.